The sequence of this T cell receptor (beta chain) was determined in a study of blood T cell repertoires in COVID-19. The data were produced by immunoSEQ multiplex PCR, yet TCRdb's version contains in-frame clones alone and is incomplete. The sample has around 270,000 clones; 84% are singletons. Sequencing was done on a sample of peripheral blood. This sequence originates from a woman aged 40 to 55 who had recovered from COVID-19.

The CDR3: CSVEGAGGTDTQYF. The CDR3 DNA follows: TGCAGCGTTGAAGGAGCGGGGGGCACAGATACGCAGTATTTT. V is TRBV29-1 and J is TRBJ2-3; 8 bases line up with TRBD2. In germline, CDR1 is SQVTM, CDR2 ANQGSEA. V shed 1 base and J 1 base; nucleotides not matched to a gene: 1. The CDR3 spans 14 residues.